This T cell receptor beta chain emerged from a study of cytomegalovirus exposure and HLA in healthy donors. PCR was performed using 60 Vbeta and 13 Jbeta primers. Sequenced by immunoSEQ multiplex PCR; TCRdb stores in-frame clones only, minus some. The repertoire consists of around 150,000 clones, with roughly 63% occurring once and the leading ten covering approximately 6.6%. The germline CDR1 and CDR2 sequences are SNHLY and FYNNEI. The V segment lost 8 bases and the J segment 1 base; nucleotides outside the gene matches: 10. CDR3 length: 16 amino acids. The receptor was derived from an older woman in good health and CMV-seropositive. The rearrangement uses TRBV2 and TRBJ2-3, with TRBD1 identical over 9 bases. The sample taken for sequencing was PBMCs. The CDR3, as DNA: TGTGCCAGCGGAGATCTGGGACAGGGCCGCACAGATACGCAGTATTTT. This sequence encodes CASGDLGQGRTDTQYF.